A selection of T cell receptor beta chains follows, all from one sample in a study of blood T cell repertoires in COVID-19. Sequenced by immunoSEQ multiplex PCR; TCRdb stores in-frame clones only, minus some. Of 160,000 or so clones in the sample, about nine tenths were seen once. Sequencing was performed on peripheral blood. These receptors came from a woman in her seventies with acute or convalescent COVID-19. CDR3s include the opening cysteine and the closing phenylalanine or tryptophan. The D gene is left open where the match is weak. Clone size appears in some rows only: once, few, many, or a class for an expanded clone.

D gene: NA
V gene: TRBV18
clone size: NA
J gene: TRBJ1-1
CDR3 DNA: TGTGCCAGCTCACCCCGACAGATGAACACTGAAGCTTTCTTT
CDR3 protein: CASSPRQMNTEAFF

D gene: TRBD2
V gene: TRBV28
clone size: NA
J gene: TRBJ2-6
CDR3 DNA: TGTGCCGCGGCGGGGGGTACCTGGGCTGGGGCCAACGTCCTGACTTTC
CDR3 protein: CAAAGGTWAGANVLTF

D gene: NA
V gene: TRBV14
clone size: NA
J gene: TRBJ2-7
CDR3 DNA: TGTGCCAGCAGCCTCCCTGGAGGACAGTCTGGCGAGCAGTACTTC
CDR3 protein: CASSLPGGQSGEQYF

D gene: NA
V gene: TRBV16
clone size: NA
J gene: TRBJ1-5
CDR3 DNA: TGTGCCAGCAGCCAATCCGGGGGTAGGGGTCAGCCCCAGCATTTT
CDR3 protein: CASSQSGGRGQPQHF

D gene: NA
V gene: TRBV6-5
clone size: NA
J gene: TRBJ2-7
CDR3 DNA: TGTGCCAGCAGTTACCCCGACACCCAACTCTACGAGCAGTACTTC
CDR3 protein: CASSYPDTQLYEQYF

D gene: NA
V gene: TRBV29-1
clone size: NA
J gene: TRBJ2-7
CDR3 DNA: TGCAGCGCATCGGACTCTTACGAGCAGTACTTC
CDR3 protein: CSASDSYEQYF

D gene: NA
V gene: TRBV6-5
clone size: NA
J gene: TRBJ1-4
CDR3 DNA: TGTGCCAGCAGTTACTCATTAAACTCTAATGAAAAACTGTTTTTT
CDR3 protein: CASSYSLNSNEKLFF

D gene: TRBD1
V gene: TRBV7-2
clone size: NA
J gene: TRBJ1-3
CDR3 DNA: TGTGCCAGCAGCTACACAGGGGGCGCCGGAAACACCATATATTTT
CDR3 protein: CASSYTGGAGNTIYF

D gene: NA
V gene: TRBV4-2
clone size: NA
J gene: TRBJ2-1
CDR3 DNA: TGTGCCAGCAGCCATGGATTAGGGGGTGCCTCCTACAATGAGCAGTTCTTC
CDR3 protein: CASSHGLGGASYNEQFF

D gene: TRBD2
V gene: TRBV7-2
clone size: NA
J gene: TRBJ2-3
CDR3 DNA: TGTGCCAGCAGCTTTCTTTCTAGCGGGGGTAGGGCAGATACGCAGTATTTT
CDR3 protein: CASSFLSSGGRADTQYF

D gene: TRBD2
V gene: TRBV5-4
clone size: NA
J gene: TRBJ2-5
CDR3 DNA: TGTGCCAGCAGCCCACAGGGACTAGCGGGGAAAGAGACCCAGTACTTC
CDR3 protein: CASSPQGLAGKETQYF

D gene: TRBD1
V gene: TRBV27
clone size: few
J gene: TRBJ1-2
CDR3 DNA: TGTGCCAGCAGTTTAGAGGGACAGGGGTATGGCTACACCTTC
CDR3 protein: CASSLEGQGYGYTF

D gene: TRBD2
V gene: TRBV2
clone size: once
J gene: TRBJ2-1
CDR3 DNA: TGTGCCAGCAGTGAAGCAATTGGGCTAGCGGGGGCTCTGGGCAATGAGCAGTTCTTC
CDR3 protein: CASSEAIGLAGALGNEQFF

D gene: TRBD1
V gene: TRBV4-3
clone size: NA
J gene: TRBJ1-4
CDR3 DNA: TGCGCCAGCAGCTCCTATGGGCAGGGGGACAAACTGTTTTTT
CDR3 protein: CASSSYGQGDKLFF

D gene: NA
V gene: TRBV19
clone size: NA
J gene: TRBJ1-5
CDR3 DNA: TGTGCCAGTAGTATCAAGAGGGGCAATCAGCCCCAGCATTTT
CDR3 protein: CASSIKRGNQPQHF

D gene: TRBD1
V gene: TRBV27
clone size: few
J gene: TRBJ1-2
CDR3 DNA: TGTGCCAGCAGTTTATCGGGGGACAGCCTTAACTATGGCTACACCTTC
CDR3 protein: CASSLSGDSLNYGYTF

D gene: TRBD1
V gene: TRBV13
clone size: NA
J gene: TRBJ2-2
CDR3 DNA: TGTGCCAGCAGCCCCTGGACAGGGGCCGGGGAGCTGTTTTTT
CDR3 protein: CASSPWTGAGELFF

D gene: NA
V gene: TRBV13
clone size: NA
J gene: TRBJ1-5
CDR3 DNA: TGTGCCAGCAGCTTAGGACGGGGAATGGGTCAGCCCCAGCATTTT
CDR3 protein: CASSLGRGMGQPQHF

D gene: NA
V gene: TRBV13
clone size: NA
J gene: TRBJ1-6
CDR3 DNA: TGTGCCAGCAGCTCTCAGGGAGGTACGAATTCACCCCTCCACTTT
CDR3 protein: CASSSQGGTNSPLHF

D gene: TRBD1
V gene: TRBV18
clone size: NA
J gene: TRBJ1-6
CDR3 DNA: TGTGCCAGCTCAGTGACAGGGAATGGGTCACCCCTCCACTTT
CDR3 protein: CASSVTGNGSPLHF

D gene: TRBD1
V gene: TRBV4-1
clone size: NA
J gene: TRBJ1-6
CDR3 DNA: TGCGCCAGCAGCGCCGGACAGGGTTATAATTCACCCCTCCACTTT
CDR3 protein: CASSAGQGYNSPLHF

D gene: TRBD2
V gene: TRBV4-1
clone size: NA
J gene: TRBJ2-3
CDR3 DNA: TGCGCCAGCAGCCAAGAACCGACAGCGGGGGGCACAGATACGCAGTATTTT
CDR3 protein: CASSQEPTAGGTDTQYF

D gene: TRBD2
V gene: TRBV30
clone size: NA
J gene: TRBJ2-1
CDR3 DNA: TGTGCCTGGAGTATAGCGGGGGGGCACAATGAGCAGTTCTTC
CDR3 protein: CAWSIAGGHNEQFF

D gene: NA
V gene: TRBV5-6
clone size: NA
J gene: TRBJ2-4
CDR3 DNA: TGTGCCAGCAGCGCGAAGAGCAGGACAGCGTTAGCCAAAAACATTCAGTACTTC
CDR3 protein: CASSAKSRTALAKNIQYF

D gene: TRBD2
V gene: TRBV19
clone size: NA
J gene: TRBJ2-3
CDR3 DNA: TGTGCCAGTAGTAAAGCGGGTTTAGCGGGGAGCACAGATACGCAGTATTTT
CDR3 protein: CASSKAGLAGSTDTQYF

D gene: NA
V gene: TRBV3-1/TRBV3-2
clone size: NA
J gene: TRBJ1-5
CDR3 DNA: TGTGCCAGCAGCCAAGATCGAGGGGACTTTAGCAATCAGCCCCAGCATTTT
CDR3 protein: CASSQDRGDFSNQPQHF

D gene: NA
V gene: TRBV4-3
clone size: NA
J gene: TRBJ2-6
CDR3 DNA: TGCGCCAGCAGCCAAGAAAGCGTGGGCTCTGGGGCCAACGTCCTGACTTTC
CDR3 protein: CASSQESVGSGANVLTF

D gene: TRBD1
V gene: TRBV13
clone size: NA
J gene: TRBJ1-4
CDR3 DNA: TGTGCCAGCAGCACAGACAGGGTAGAGGGTAATGAAAAACTGTTTTTT
CDR3 protein: CASSTDRVEGNEKLFF

D gene: NA
V gene: TRBV7-8
clone size: NA
J gene: TRBJ1-2
CDR3 DNA: TGTGCCAGCAGCGCCCGATTTTTGGAGGATGGCTACACCTTC
CDR3 protein: CASSARFLEDGYTF

D gene: NA
V gene: TRBV6-5
clone size: once
J gene: TRBJ1-5
CDR3 DNA: TGTGCCAGCAGCGCAGGGGATGGCAATCAGCCCCAGCATTTT
CDR3 protein: CASSAGDGNQPQHF

D gene: NA
V gene: TRBV27
clone size: NA
J gene: TRBJ1-5
CDR3 DNA: TGTGCCAGCAGTGTAAACAGAAATAGCAATCAGCCCCAGCATTTT
CDR3 protein: CASSVNRNSNQPQHF

D gene: NA
V gene: TRBV19
clone size: NA
J gene: TRBJ1-3
CDR3 DNA: TGTGCCAGTAGTACTCGGACAGCTTCCTCTGGAAACACCATATATTTT
CDR3 protein: CASSTRTASSGNTIYF

D gene: NA
V gene: TRBV19
clone size: once
J gene: TRBJ1-5
CDR3 DNA: TGTGCCAGTAGTATCCCCAGGGTTAATCAGCCCCAGCATTTT
CDR3 protein: CASSIPRVNQPQHF

D gene: NA
V gene: TRBV7-9
clone size: NA
J gene: TRBJ1-1
CDR3 DNA: TGTGCCAGCAGCTTAGGTGCGGGGGCCCGGACTTTGGGCGCTTTCTTT
CDR3 protein: CASSLGAGARTLGAFF

D gene: TRBD1
V gene: TRBV11-1
clone size: NA
J gene: TRBJ1-2
CDR3 DNA: TGTGCCAGCAGCCCGGGACAGGGGGCTCGGGGCTACACCTTC
CDR3 protein: CASSPGQGARGYTF

D gene: TRBD1
V gene: TRBV5-1
clone size: NA
J gene: TRBJ1-1
CDR3 DNA: TGCGCCAGCAGCCCGGGGACAGTGAACACTGAAGCTTTCTTT
CDR3 protein: CASSPGTVNTEAFF

D gene: TRBD1
V gene: TRBV7-2
clone size: NA
J gene: TRBJ2-5
CDR3 DNA: TGTGCCAGCAGTCGGGACAGCTTCCAAGAGACCCAGTACTTC
CDR3 protein: CASSRDSFQETQYF

D gene: TRBD1
V gene: TRBV7-2
clone size: NA
J gene: TRBJ2-2
CDR3 DNA: TGTGCCAGCACCCTCAGGACAGGGACGAACACCGGGGAGCTGTTTTTT
CDR3 protein: CASTLRTGTNTGELFF

D gene: TRBD1
V gene: TRBV28
clone size: NA
J gene: TRBJ1-3
CDR3 DNA: TGTGCCAGCAGTATTGGAGGGGCCGGGACAGGGGGCTTGGCAGGAAACACCATATATTTT
CDR3 protein: CASSIGGAGTGGLAGNTIYF

D gene: NA
V gene: TRBV18
clone size: NA
J gene: TRBJ2-1
CDR3 DNA: TGTGCCAGCTCACCAGGGCTCGCAGAGGAGCAGTTCTTC
CDR3 protein: CASSPGLAEEQFF

D gene: TRBD1
V gene: TRBV5-1
clone size: NA
J gene: TRBJ1-4
CDR3 DNA: TGCGCCAGCAGCTTGGGGGGACAGGGCTCTAATGAAAAACTGTTTTTT
CDR3 protein: CASSLGGQGSNEKLFF

D gene: TRBD2
V gene: TRBV3-1/TRBV3-2
clone size: NA
J gene: TRBJ2-2
CDR3 DNA: TGTGCCAGCAGCCAGAATCGGGGGGTGGTCGGGGAGCTGTTTTTT
CDR3 protein: CASSQNRGVVGELFF

D gene: TRBD1
V gene: TRBV24-1
clone size: NA
J gene: TRBJ1-5
CDR3 DNA: TGTGCCACCAGTGATCCGGGACAGGGGAGCAATCAGCCCCAGCATTTT
CDR3 protein: CATSDPGQGSNQPQHF

D gene: NA
V gene: TRBV7-9
clone size: NA
J gene: TRBJ1-5
CDR3 DNA: TGTGCCAGCAGCTTGGGGAGTATGGCTTATAGCAATCAGCCCCAGCATTTT
CDR3 protein: CASSLGSMAYSNQPQHF

D gene: NA
V gene: TRBV28
clone size: NA
J gene: TRBJ1-2
CDR3 DNA: TGTGCCAGCAGTCTTCCTTCGAGGCCCTATGGAGGCTACACCTTC
CDR3 protein: CASSLPSRPYGGYTF

D gene: TRBD2
V gene: TRBV11-2
clone size: once
J gene: TRBJ2-2
CDR3 DNA: TGTGCCAGCAGCTCCGAAAGGACTAGCGTTGCGGGGGGCGGGGAGCTGTTTTTT
CDR3 protein: CASSSERTSVAGGGELFF

D gene: NA
V gene: TRBV5-6
clone size: NA
J gene: TRBJ2-5
CDR3 DNA: TGTGCCAGCAGCTCTCCCCGGCGGGCCCAAGAGACCCAGTACTTC
CDR3 protein: CASSSPRRAQETQYF

D gene: TRBD2
V gene: TRBV11-3
clone size: NA
J gene: TRBJ2-5
CDR3 DNA: TGTGCCAGCAGCTTCGGGTTGGGCGGGGGCCAAGAGACCCAGTACTTC
CDR3 protein: CASSFGLGGGQETQYF

D gene: NA
V gene: TRBV6-1
clone size: NA
J gene: TRBJ2-5
CDR3 DNA: TGTGCCAGCAGTGAAATCTCCCGGAGGACAGAGACCCAGTACTTC
CDR3 protein: CASSEISRRTETQYF

D gene: TRBD1
V gene: TRBV25-1
clone size: NA
J gene: TRBJ1-3
CDR3 DNA: TGTGCCAGCAGTGACCTAAGGACAGGGGCCAGCTCTGGAAACACCATATATTTT
CDR3 protein: CASSDLRTGASSGNTIYF

D gene: TRBD2
V gene: TRBV24-1
clone size: NA
J gene: TRBJ2-3
CDR3 DNA: TGTGCCACCAGTGATGCCGGGACTAGCGTTCAAGATACGCAGTATTTT
CDR3 protein: CATSDAGTSVQDTQYF

D gene: NA
V gene: TRBV2
clone size: once
J gene: TRBJ2-5
CDR3 DNA: TGTGCCAGCAGTGAAACTAGACAAGAGACCCAGTACTTC
CDR3 protein: CASSETRQETQYF

D gene: NA
V gene: TRBV10-3
clone size: NA
J gene: TRBJ1-2
CDR3 DNA: TGTGCCATCGGGGTAGGGGCTGGTGGCTACACCTTC
CDR3 protein: CAIGVGAGGYTF

D gene: TRBD1
V gene: TRBV6-5
clone size: NA
J gene: TRBJ1-1
CDR3 DNA: TGTGCCACGGACAGGGGGATTACTGAAGCTTTCTTT
CDR3 protein: CATDRGITEAFF

D gene: NA
V gene: TRBV27
clone size: NA
J gene: TRBJ1-1
CDR3 DNA: TGTGCCAGCAGTTCCTATAGGGTAGGGGTGCTGCACACTGAAGCTTTCTTT
CDR3 protein: CASSSYRVGVLHTEAFF

D gene: NA
V gene: TRBV25-1
clone size: NA
J gene: TRBJ1-6
CDR3 DNA: TGTGCCAGCAGTCCACCCGGGTCCCCGCTACTGCCCCTCCACTTT
CDR3 protein: CASSPPGSPLLPLHF

D gene: NA
V gene: TRBV27
clone size: few
J gene: TRBJ1-1
CDR3 DNA: TGTGCCAGCAGTTTCACCCGACAGGCCCCTGAAGCTTTCTTT
CDR3 protein: CASSFTRQAPEAFF

D gene: TRBD1
V gene: TRBV7-2
clone size: once
J gene: TRBJ1-2
CDR3 DNA: TGTGCCAGCAGCAGGACAGGGACAGGGTTAGGCTACACCTTC
CDR3 protein: CASSRTGTGLGYTF

D gene: NA
V gene: TRBV3-1/TRBV3-2
clone size: NA
J gene: TRBJ2-7
CDR3 DNA: TGTGCCAGCAGCCAAGGTCCTAACGAGCAGTACTTC
CDR3 protein: CASSQGPNEQYF